The T cell receptor (beta chain) described here comes from a study of shared clonotypes between healthy human individuals. Data came from immunoSEQ multiplex PCR; TCRdb stores just in-frame clones and leaves some out. The profile shows a few million clones, approximately 93% of them singletons. The investigators split CD4+ cells into a CD45RA+ naive subset and a CD45RA-negative memory subset. The CDR3 covers 14 residues. Germline CDR1 reads MRHNA; CDR2 reads SNTAGT. V dropped 4 bases and J dropped 2 bases, with 10 bases sitting between them. Note on this clone: Its matching antigen is unknown.

General study findings and limits: Donor clonotype sharing was expected to depend on sequencing depth.

Sequencing input: naive CD4+ T cells from PBMCs. Sample subset: CD45RA+ positively selected. This chain joins TRBV6-4 and TRBJ2-3; no firm D call. The receptor comes from a man between 18 and 29 years old in good health. Some clones in this sample may be carry-over from other donors' samples. The CDR3 is CASSGSAFTDTQYF. The CDR3 DNA follows: TGTGCCAGCAGTGGATCCGCCTTCACAGATACGCAGTATTTT.